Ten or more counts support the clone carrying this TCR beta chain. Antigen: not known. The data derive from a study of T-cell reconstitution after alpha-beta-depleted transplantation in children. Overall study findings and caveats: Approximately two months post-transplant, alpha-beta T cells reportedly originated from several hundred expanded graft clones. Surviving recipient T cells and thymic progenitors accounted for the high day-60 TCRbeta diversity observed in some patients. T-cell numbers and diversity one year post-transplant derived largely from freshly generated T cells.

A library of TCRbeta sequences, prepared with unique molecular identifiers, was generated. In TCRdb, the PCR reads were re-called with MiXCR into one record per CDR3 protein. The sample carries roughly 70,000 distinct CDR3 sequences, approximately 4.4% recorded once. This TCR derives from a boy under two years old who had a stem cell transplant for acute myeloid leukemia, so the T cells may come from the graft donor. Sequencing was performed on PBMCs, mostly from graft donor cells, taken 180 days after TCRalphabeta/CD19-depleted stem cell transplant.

The CDR3 region has the DNA TGCAGTGCTAGGCCCCGCCGGGACAGGAGAGATCGTTCACCCCTCCACTTT. Amino acids: CSARPRRDRRDRSPLHF. The chain carries TRBV20-1 and TRBJ1-6; TRBD1 aligns across 8 bases. V lost 3 bases, J lost 9 bases, and 16 bases stayed unmatched. CDR1 and CDR2 (germline): DFQATT, SNEGSKA (reference sequence). This CDR3 contains 17 residues.